This T cell receptor (beta chain) was found in a study of blood T cell repertoires in COVID-19 (dated by TCRdb to about 2020). Regarding the complete study: Samples from collaborators originated in the United States, Italy and Spain and spanned both the acute and convalescent phases of COVID-19. The prospective study material was composed of cDNA or gDNA derived from T cells, B-cell-depleted T cells, or PBMCs. HLA class I and class II types, where available, came from metadata supplied by the sample provider rather than from assay-based typing. Samples were obtained from the ongoing ImmuneRACE study (first 160 participants) and from 950 to 1,500 subjects provided by 6 global collaborators. Deeply sampled blood TCRbeta repertoires from subjects exposed to, actively infected with, or recovered from COVID-19 were included in the dataset. The repertoires were released in a freely available public database intended as a resource for research on the immune response to SARS-CoV-2. A de-identified subject ID, COVID-19 status, age in years and sex were almost always included in the sample metadata. The study at large found these results: Clinical and demographic metadata were provided uncurated, with the amount varying by source and participant.

Turning to this clone: Its antigen specificity is not known. No base quality values were provided; no much bigger clone lies one nucleotide off.

TCRbeta CDR3 regions were amplified from genomic DNA by means of the immunoSEQ Assay, a bias-controlled multiplex PCR. In the paper's pipeline: Nucleated cell counts per sample were estimated from amplification of reference gene primers within the assay. Sequence reads were collapsed and filtered to measure the absolute abundance of every unique TCRbeta CDR3 rearrangement. For each sample, productive Simpson clonality was calculated as the square root of Simpson's diversity index across productive rearrangements. In its TCRdb copy, this immuneACCESS table keeps in-frame sequences only and misses some clones. Where compared with another copy, unresolved V genes explain less than half of these, and the others have no known cause. The V and J calls and clone size were taken over from that table, and D and trimming were inferred from the DNA. This sample has 250,000 to 350,000 clones in its table, and about 85% of those were observed once. The top ten clones comprise about 2.7% of the sample.

Participants in the prospective study were enrolled through a virtual design, were aged about 18 to 89 years, and lived in 24 United States geographic areas. To assign participants to cohorts, the prospective study relied on clinical history that participants themselves reported in a screening survey and a study questionnaire. ImmuneRACE Cohort 3 recovered participants were defined by two consecutive negative NP/OP PCR tests, healthcare professional clearance, or symptom resolution. Each participant in the prospective study had whole blood, serum and a nasopharyngeal or oropharyngeal swab collected by mobile phlebotomists. Participants in the prospective study had the option to provide additional blood draws and questionnaires over a roughly 2-month period. Prospective study blood samples were shipped either frozen or at room temperature before DNA extraction. The clonotype originates from a woman in her fifties or sixties who had recovered from COVID-19. Sequenced input: PBMCs or T cells enriched from blood (not recorded which).

The CDR3 reads as follows: CSVAGDIQETQYF. The sequenced DNA: TGCAGCGTTGCCGGGGACATCCAAGAGACCCAGTACTTC. Recombination connected TRBV29-1 to TRBJ2-5; 6 matching bases give a weak D call of TRBD1. The CDR3, cysteine through phenylalanine, is 13 amino acids long. Only the CDR3 region is kept as DNA, spanning 39 bases read in frame from base 1. Looking up the germline V gene yields CDR1 SQVTM and CDR2 ANQGSEA. V drops 4 bases and J drops 1 base, leaving 10 bases in between.